This section outlines one T cell receptor beta chain sequence together with its context. Methods used by the authors: Estimated nucleated cell counts came from reference gene primer amplification. Produced via immunoSEQ multiplex PCR; TCRdb's table is partial and in-frame only. The D gene and trimming were derived from the DNA, and the V and J assignments and clone size from that table. Counted here are about 76,000 clones, about 90% occurring once; the ten biggest clones make up about 6%. This record belongs to a study of blood T cell repertoires in COVID-19. Sequenced: peripheral blood. The clonotype originates from a human donor in a cohort sampled during active COVID-19.

The CDR3 DNA reads TGTGCCAGCAGCTTTGGGACTAGCGGGGGGTTCACCGGGGAGCTGTTTTTT. Its protein is CASSFGTSGGFTGELFF. The V call is TRBV13, the J call TRBJ2-2; 15 nucleotides align to TRBD2. With 3 bases clipped from V and 4 bases from J, the junction kept 3 bases outside the gene matches. CDR1 and CDR2 from the germline V gene are PRHDT and FYEKMQ (reference sequence). CDR3 length: 17 amino acids.